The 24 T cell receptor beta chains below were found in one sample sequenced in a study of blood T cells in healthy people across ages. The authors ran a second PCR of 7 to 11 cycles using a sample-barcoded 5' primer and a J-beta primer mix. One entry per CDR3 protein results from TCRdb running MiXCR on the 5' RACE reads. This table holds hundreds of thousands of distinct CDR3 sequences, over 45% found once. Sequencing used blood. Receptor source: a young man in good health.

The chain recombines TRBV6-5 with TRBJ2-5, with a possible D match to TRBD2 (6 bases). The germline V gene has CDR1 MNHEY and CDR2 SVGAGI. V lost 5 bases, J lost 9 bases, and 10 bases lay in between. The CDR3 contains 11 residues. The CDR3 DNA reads TGTGCCAGCAGTACGACTAGTGCCCAGTACTTC. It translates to CASSTTSAQYF.

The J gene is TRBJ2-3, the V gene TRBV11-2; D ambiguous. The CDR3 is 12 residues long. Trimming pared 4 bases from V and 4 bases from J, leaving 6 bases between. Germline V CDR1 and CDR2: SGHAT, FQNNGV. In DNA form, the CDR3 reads TGTGCCAGCAGCTCTCCTTCAGATACGCAGTATTTT. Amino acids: CASSSPSDTQYF.

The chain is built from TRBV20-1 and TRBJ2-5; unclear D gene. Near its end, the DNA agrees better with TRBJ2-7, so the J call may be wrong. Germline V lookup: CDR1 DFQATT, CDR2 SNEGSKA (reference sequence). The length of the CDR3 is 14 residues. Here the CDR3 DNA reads TGCAGTGCTAAGCCGCGGAGTTTTCCCTACGAGCAGTACTTC. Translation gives CSAKPRSFPYEQYF.

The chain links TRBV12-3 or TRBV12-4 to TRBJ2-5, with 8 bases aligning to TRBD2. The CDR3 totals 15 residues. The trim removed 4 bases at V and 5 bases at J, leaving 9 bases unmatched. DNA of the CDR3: TGTGCCAGCAGTTCCACCGGGGGGGCTGGGGAGACCCAGTACTTC. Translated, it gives CASSSTGGAGETQYF.

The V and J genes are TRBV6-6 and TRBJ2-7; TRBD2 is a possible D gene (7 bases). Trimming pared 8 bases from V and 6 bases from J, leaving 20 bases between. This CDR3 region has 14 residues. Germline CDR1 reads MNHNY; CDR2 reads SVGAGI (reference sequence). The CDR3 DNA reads TGTGCCAGCGTCGAGGGGGGGCGTGTAGGCGAGCAGTACTTC. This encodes CASVEGGRVGEQYF.

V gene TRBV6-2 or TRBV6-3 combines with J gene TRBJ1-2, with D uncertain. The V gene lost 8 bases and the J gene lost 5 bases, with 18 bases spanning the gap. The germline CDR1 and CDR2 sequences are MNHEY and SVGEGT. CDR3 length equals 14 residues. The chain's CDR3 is CASGAKRSVYGYTF. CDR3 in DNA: TGTGCCAGCGGAGCTAAAAGATCTGTATATGGCTACACCTTC.

The CDR3 protein is CASSLGGTGGWYEQYF. For the CDR3, the DNA is TGTGCCAGCAGTTTAGGAGGGACAGGGGGTTGGTACGAGCAGTACTTC. The genes are TRBV12-3 or TRBV12-4 and TRBJ2-7; 11 positions match TRBD1. This CDR3 spans 16 amino acids. V was clipped by 1 base and J by 4 bases; unmatched bases: 6.

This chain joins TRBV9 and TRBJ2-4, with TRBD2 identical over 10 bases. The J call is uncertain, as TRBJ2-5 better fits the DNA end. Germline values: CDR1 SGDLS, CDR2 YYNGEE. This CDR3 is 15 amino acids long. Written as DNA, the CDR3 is TGTGCCAGCAGCGAGTGGAGCGGGAGGGGTGAGACCCAGTACTTC. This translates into CASSEWSGRGETQYF.

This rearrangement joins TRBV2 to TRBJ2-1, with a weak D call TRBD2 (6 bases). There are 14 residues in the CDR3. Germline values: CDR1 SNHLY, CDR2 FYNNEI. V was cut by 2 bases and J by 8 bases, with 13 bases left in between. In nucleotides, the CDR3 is TGTGCCAGCAGTGAACCGACTAGTTTCCATGAGCAGTTCTTC. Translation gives CASSEPTSFHEQFF.

CDR3 region: CSASGQYHEQYF. For the CDR3, the DNA is TGCAGTGCTAGTGGGCAGTACCACGAGCAGTACTTC. J is TRBJ2-4 and V is TRBV20-1; D gene ambiguous. The J call may be incorrect, as the DNA end agrees better with TRBJ2-7. Germline-derived CDR1 and CDR2 are DFQATT and SNEGSKA (reference sequence). The CDR3 is 12 amino acids.

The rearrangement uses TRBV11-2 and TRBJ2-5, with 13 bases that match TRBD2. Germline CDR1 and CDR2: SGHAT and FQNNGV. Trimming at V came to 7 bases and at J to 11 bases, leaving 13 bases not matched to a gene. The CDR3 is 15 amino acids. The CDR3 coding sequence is TGTGCCAGCACCCTTCCGGGACTAGCGGGAAATGAGCAGTACTTC. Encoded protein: CASTLPGLAGNEQYF.

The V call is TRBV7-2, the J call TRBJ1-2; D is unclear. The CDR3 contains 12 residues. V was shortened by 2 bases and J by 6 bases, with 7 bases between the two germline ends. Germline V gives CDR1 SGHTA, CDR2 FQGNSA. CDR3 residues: CASSLRENGYTF. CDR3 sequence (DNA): TGTGCCAGCAGCTTAAGGGAGAATGGCTACACCTTC.

The CDR3 is CASSQLQGDIHEQYF. Here the CDR3 DNA reads TGTGCCAGCAGCCAACTACAGGGGGATATACACGAGCAGTACTTC. The genes are TRBV4-2 and TRBJ2-7; 8 bases match TRBD1. Germline lookup yields CDR1 LGHNA and CDR2 YNFKEQ. The CDR3 length is 15 residues. The V and J ends lost 2 bases and 5 bases, in that order; junction bases with no gene match: 8.

The CDR3 is CASSPPRLMNEQFF. In DNA, the CDR3 is TGTGCCAGCTCACCACCTAGACTAATGAATGAGCAGTTCTTC. V usage is TRBV18 and J usage is TRBJ2-1; possible D gene TRBD2, 5 bases. This CDR3 contains 14 residues. Between the trimmed V and J ends, which lost 0 bases and 7 bases, there was a span of 10 bases. CDR1 and CDR2 (germline): KGHSH, LQKENI.

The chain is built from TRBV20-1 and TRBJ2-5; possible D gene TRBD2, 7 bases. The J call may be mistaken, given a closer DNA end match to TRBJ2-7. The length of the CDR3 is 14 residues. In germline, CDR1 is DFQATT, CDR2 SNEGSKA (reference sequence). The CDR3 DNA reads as TGCAGTGCTCGACGGGGGGCCAGTGGATACGAGCAGTACTTC. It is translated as CSARRGASGYEQYF.

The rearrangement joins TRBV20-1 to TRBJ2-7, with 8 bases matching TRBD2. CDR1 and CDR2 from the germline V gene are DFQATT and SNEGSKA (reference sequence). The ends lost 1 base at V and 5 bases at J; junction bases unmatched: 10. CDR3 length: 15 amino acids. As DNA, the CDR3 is TGCAGTGCTAGAGGAAAAGCGGGAGCTAGGAACGAGCAGTACTTC. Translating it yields CSARGKAGARNEQYF.

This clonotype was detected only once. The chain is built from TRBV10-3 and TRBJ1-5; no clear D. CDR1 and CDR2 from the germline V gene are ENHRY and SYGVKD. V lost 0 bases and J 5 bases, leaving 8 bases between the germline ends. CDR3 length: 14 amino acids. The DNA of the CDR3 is TGTGCCATCAGTGAGTCGACCGGGTATCAGCCCCAGCATTTT. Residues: CAISESTGYQPQHF.

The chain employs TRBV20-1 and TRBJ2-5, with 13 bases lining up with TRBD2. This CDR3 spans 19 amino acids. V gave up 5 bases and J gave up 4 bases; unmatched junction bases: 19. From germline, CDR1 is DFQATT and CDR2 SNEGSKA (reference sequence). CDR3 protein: CSARTLRTGLAGVRETQYF. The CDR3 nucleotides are TGCAGTGCTCGCACCCTCAGAACTGGACTAGCGGGAGTGCGAGAGACCCAGTACTTC.

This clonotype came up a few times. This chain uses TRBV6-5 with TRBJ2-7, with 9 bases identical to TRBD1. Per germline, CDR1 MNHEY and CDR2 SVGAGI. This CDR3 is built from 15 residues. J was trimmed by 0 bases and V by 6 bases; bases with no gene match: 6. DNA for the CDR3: TGTGCCAGCAGATCCGGGACAGGGAGCTCCTACGAGCAGTACTTC. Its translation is CASRSGTGSSYEQYF.

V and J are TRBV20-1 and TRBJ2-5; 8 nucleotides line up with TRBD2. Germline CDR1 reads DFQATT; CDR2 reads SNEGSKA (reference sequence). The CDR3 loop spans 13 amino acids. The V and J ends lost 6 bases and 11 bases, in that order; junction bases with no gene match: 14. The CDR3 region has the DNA TGCAGTGCCTTAGCGGGATCTTTCGATGAGCAGTACTTC. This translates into CSALAGSFDEQYF.

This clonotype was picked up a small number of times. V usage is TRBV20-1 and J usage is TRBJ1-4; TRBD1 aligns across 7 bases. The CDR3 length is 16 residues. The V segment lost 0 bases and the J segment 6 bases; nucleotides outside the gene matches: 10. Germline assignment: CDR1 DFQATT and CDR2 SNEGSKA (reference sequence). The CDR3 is CSARDPLRQGDEKLFF. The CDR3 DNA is TGCAGTGCTAGAGATCCCCTTCGACAGGGTGATGAAAAACTGTTTTTT.

CDR3 in DNA: TGTGCCAGCGCCCCCCTAGCGGGGACCGGGGAGCTGTTTTTT. It is translated as CASAPLAGTGELFF. This sequence joins TRBV6-6 and TRBJ2-2; TRBD2 aligns across 9 bases. The CDR3 extends over 14 amino acids. J was trimmed by 5 bases and V by 8 bases; bases with no gene match: 6. Per germline, CDR1 MNHNY and CDR2 SVGAGI (reference sequence).

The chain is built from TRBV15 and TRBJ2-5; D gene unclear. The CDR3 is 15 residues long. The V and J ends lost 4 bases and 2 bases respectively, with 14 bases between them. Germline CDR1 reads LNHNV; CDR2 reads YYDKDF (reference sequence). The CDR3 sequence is CATSIFGRSQETQYF. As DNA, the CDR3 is TGTGCCACCAGCATATTCGGAAGAAGTCAAGAGACCCAGTACTTC.

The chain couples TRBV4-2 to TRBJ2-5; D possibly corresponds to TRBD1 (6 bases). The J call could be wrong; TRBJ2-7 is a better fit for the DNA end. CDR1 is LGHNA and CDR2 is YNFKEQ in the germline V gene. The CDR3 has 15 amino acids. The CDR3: CASSPIQNRDYEQYF. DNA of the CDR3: TGTGCCAGCAGTCCAATACAAAACAGGGATTACGAGCAGTACTTC.